This TCR beta chain stems from a study of blood T cell repertoires in COVID-19 (TCRdb year 2020). Context from the whole study: Samples covering the acute and convalescent phases of COVID-19 were provided by collaborators in the United States, Italy and Spain. Where available, HLA class I and class II types were taken from metadata supplied by the sample provider and were not determined by assay-based typing. Samples came from the ongoing ImmuneRACE study (first 160 participants) plus 1,254 subjects from 6 global collaborators. A freely available public database, intended as a resource for researchers studying the immune response to SARS-CoV-2, is where the repertoires were released. The prospective study material was composed of cDNA or gDNA derived from T cells, B-cell-depleted T cells, or PBMCs. Nearly every sample came with metadata listing a de-identified subject ID, COVID-19 status, age in years and sex. Deeply sampled blood TCRbeta repertoires from subjects exposed to, actively infected with, or recovered from COVID-19 were included in the dataset.

TCRbeta CDR3 regions were amplified from genomic DNA using the immunoSEQ Assay, a bias-controlled multiplex PCR. The published analysis was carried out like this. Within the assay, amplification of reference gene primers was used to estimate how many nucleated cells each sample contained. To quantify the absolute abundance of each unique TCRbeta CDR3 rearrangement, sequence reads were collapsed and filtered. For each sample, productive Simpson clonality was calculated as the square root of Simpson's diversity index across productive rearrangements. Held by TCRdb, this immuneACCESS table contains in-frame sequences only and omits some clones. Under half of the omission traces to an unresolved V gene where checked; the cause of the rest is unknown. V, J and clone size were drawn from that table, and D and trimming were deduced from the DNA. This sample has 110,000 to 150,000 clones in its table, and 75% to 90% of those were observed once. The ten largest clones take up about 1.5% of the sample.

General conclusions and limits of the study: The quantity of clinical and demographic metadata differed by source and by participant and was supplied without curation.

The collaborating institutions used their own protocols to collect whole blood in K2EDTA tubes. For TCRbeta analysis, collaborator samples were shipped as frozen whole blood, as isolated PBMCs, or as DNA extracted from either sample type. On this clone itself: No antigen is known for it. Per-base qualities were not stored, and no clone one base away is much larger.

The CDR3, cysteine through phenylalanine, is 12 amino acids long. Left in the record is the CDR3 DNA by itself, 36 bases read in frame from the first base. Germline trimming amounts to 11 bases on V and 3 bases on J, with 6 as the count of junction bases outside the gene matches. Sequences ENHRY (CDR1) and SYGVKD (CDR2) are obtained from the germline V gene. Sequenced material: peripheral blood. This sequence originates from a woman aged 45-65 years with acute or convalescent COVID-19. The chain joins TRBV10-3 to TRBJ2-7, with TRBD1 matching 8 junction bases. The nucleotide sequence is given as TGTGCCGGGGGACAGGACTACTACGAGCAGTACTTC. Its protein is CAGGQDYYEQYF.